This TCR beta chain was identified in a study of monozygotic twins with inflammatory bowel disease. Samples each yielded cDNA through eight separate reactions. TCRdb re-analyzed the 5' RACE reads; it lists each CDR3 protein once, without DNA. Its listing shows roughly 330,000 distinct CDR3 sequences. Of note for this clonotype: Its target is not known.

The CDR3 consists of 16 residues. Germline CDR1 is DFQATT and CDR2 is SNEGSKA (reference sequence). Study-level points and caveats: Lower TCRbeta diversity (inverse Simpson) was seen in IBD patients than in healthy co-twins. Sharing of clonotypes with others was lower in IBD patients than in healthy twins, and this was especially so with disease activity.

The receptor was isolated from a human donor with ulcerative colitis or Crohn's disease, or a healthy co-twin of an affected twin (not recorded which). The material sequenced was blood. V and J are TRBV20-1 and TRBJ2-1; TCRdb proposes TRBD2, but this gene call is untestable without DNA. CDR3 residues: CSAAQGAGLENNEQFF.